This T cell receptor (beta chain) was obtained from a study of cytomegalovirus exposure and HLA in healthy donors (dated 2017 in TCRdb). With regard to the full study: An earlier analysis of approximately 550 of the donors reported about 250 Gb of sequence data and 100 million to 130 million unique TCR beta sequences from about 180 million T cells. An early release covering 500 to 750 HLA-typed donors comprised about 310 gigabases of sequencing data and roughly 85 million unique TCR sequences. The genetic ancestry cluster associated with self-reported Caucasian donors included roughly 84% of the 300 to 400 genotyped donors. The aim of the study was to test whether cataloging public T cell receptors could identify signatures of past pathogen exposure. The T cell repertoires of 670 or so subjects were profiled by immunosequencing and related to cytomegalovirus serostatus. A separate validation cohort of roughly 110 different subjects was used in addition to the approximately 670-subject first cohort. To predict cytomegalovirus infection status, the study combined high-throughput TCR immunosequencing, statistical association of individual TCRs with disease status, and machine learning. To study patterns of TCR occurrence, a later analysis re-analyzed previously published TCR beta repertoires from 650 to 750 donors and added high-resolution HLA genotyping. In the later analysis, no new phenotypic data were used to find candidate immune exposures; instead, reliance was placed on TCR beta sequences and their occurrence across donors. In an earlier analysis of about 590 of the donors, high-throughput TCR beta sequencing was used to judge whether each TCR beta V gene segment behaved as functional or pseudogenic. Donor age, sex, ethnicity and CMV serostatus were compiled alongside the repertoire data. Genome-wide SNP genotypes for about 60% of the 666 donors were used in a later genetic analysis, which treated that subset as a discovery cohort. Every repertoire in the discovery cohort had been generated on one and the same sequencing platform. Class I and class II HLA loci were covered by the typing at four-digit resolution. The number of donors typed differed by locus, with 629-630 for A, B, C, DRB1 and DQB1, approximately 500 for DQA1, 600 to 610 for DPA1, and under 490 for DPB1. Several DR-DQ haplotypes were treated as single units for association and clustering because of strong linkage in the cohort. Across 300 to 400 genotyped donors of the cohort, an average of roughly 250,000 unique TCR beta nucleotide sequences per donor were sequenced, and 15% to 20% of those sequences were non-productive. Study-wide findings and limitations: Immune exposure information for the cohort was limited to CMV serostatus. A later genetic analysis associated a missense DCLRE1C variant with V-gene and J-gene trimming of TCR beta chains, and an independent cohort replicated the association. Roughly uniform sequencing depth across donors was assumed in presence/absence analyses, although this assumption may not hold. Only TCR beta chains were sequenced in this cohort, and the absence of alpha or paired-chain data limited detectable features. At a false discovery rate of 0.05, a later analysis linked under 20,000 TCR beta sequences to specific HLA alleles. It was suggested by the authors that the approach could potentially be generalized to other disease states and immunological phenotypes. Linkage disequilibrium might explain the correlated functional status among segregating V segments, but an unknown experimental factor could not be excluded. The classifier was reported to diagnose cytomegalovirus status with high specificity and sensitivity in both the original and validation cohorts. Because some donors lacked HLA typing at each locus, the association tests relied only on the typed subset. Across donors, most TCR sequences were observed very rarely, whereas some public TCRs were present in many individuals. A few of the identified cytomegalovirus-associated TCR beta chains were confirmed in vitro to be specific for cytomegalovirus antigens. A cluster of highly shared sequence variants was judged likely to be a technical artifact of the sequencing pipeline. A total of fewer than 200 TCR beta chains were listed by the study as associated with cytomegalovirus. Broadly in line with IMGT annotations, most TCR beta V segments showed up in productive rearrangements about 90% or about 30% of the time in an earlier analysis of roughly 590 of the donors. When HLA alleles, especially DR and DQ, strongly co-occurred, attributing TCR associations to individual alleles was difficult. Because the 87-base-pair reads could not distinguish some IMGT-functional V segments, including TRBV6-2 and TRBV6-3, those segments were excluded. In a later analysis, HLA-associated TCR beta chains showed more clonal expansion and lower generation probabilities than non-associated chains that were equally common. In a later analysis, the rate of TCR association differed among HLA loci, with DRB1 alleles having the most associated TCRs and HLA-C alleles having the fewest. In a later genetic analysis, fewer N-insertions in productive TCRs were reported among donors in an Asian-associated ancestry cluster than the roughly 700-donor mean. A later analysis found that most CMV-associated TCR beta chains appeared HLA-restricted, with HLA associations seemingly driven largely by CMV exposure. Several of the top co-occurrence clusters appeared to be linked to parvovirus B19, influenza, CMV and Epstein-Barr virus, according to a later analysis. A further reported finding was that TCR beta sequences accurately predicted the HLA-A and HLA-B alleles for most subjects in the first cohort. The earlier analysis of nearly 600 of the donors excluded over 15 rarely observed V segments, including chromosome 9 orphons, because counts were too low.

Libraries came from the immunoSEQ multiplex PCR assay. For the multiplex PCR, a mixture combining 60 forward primers for TCR Vbeta segments and 13 reverse primers for TCR Jbeta segments was used. Amplification of the CDR3 region of rearranged TCR beta genes was performed with a multiplex PCR assay on genomic DNA. The amplified TCR beta libraries were sequenced on the Illumina HiSeq System as 87-base-pair reads. In the paper's pipeline: In a later analysis, tens of millions of unique TCR beta chains were counted across the approximately 620 repertoires, and roughly 11 million of these chains were shared by at least two donors. To remove PCR and sequencing errors, raw reads were error-corrected and collapsed into unique sequences using a nearest-neighbor algorithm that merged closely related sequences. CDR3 sequences were aligned to IMGT reference sequences to assign V, D and J gene segments. For a sequence to be retained, a match of at least six nucleotides to both a V gene segment and a J gene segment was required. Rearrangements were called productive when the CDR3 lacked stop codons and stayed in frame with V and J; all others were non-productive. CDR3 was defined according to IMGT convention as the region running from the second conserved V-encoded cysteine to the conserved J-encoded phenylalanine. Sequences without an unambiguous match to a single V gene segment were excluded from the earlier analysis of about 630 of the donors. In an earlier analysis of several hundred of the donors, a V segment was called functional when productive rearrangements were above 56.7%, and segregating when the standard deviation between donors exceeded 5%. A statistical classification framework was built for diagnosing cytomegalovirus status from the catalog of TCR beta chain sequences. In a later analysis, TCR nucleotide sequences were compared against IMGT/GENE-DB human TR gene sequences so that V and J genes could be assigned. In a later analysis, CDR3 sequences and most-parsimonious VDJ recombination scenarios were assigned using the TCRdist pipeline. A later analysis defined each TCR beta chain by its CDR3 amino acid sequence plus V-gene family, and excluded reads lacking a unique V-gene family. As a way to deal with suspected cross-contamination and a sequencing artifact, a later analysis dropped more than 500 nucleotide sequences that were highly shared and had low generation probability. In a later analysis, a clonal expansion index was calculated for each public chain from normalized within-repertoire ranks of inferred template counts. In a later analysis, generation probabilities were computed using a VDJ recombination model fitted to out-of-frame rearrangements, and the results were checked against IGoR. Hypergeometric tests were used in a later analysis to score TCR-TCR, TCR-HLA and TCR-CMV co-occurrence, with a repertoire-size bias correction applied to the TCR pairs. To estimate false discovery rates, a later analysis permuted the HLA or CMV assignments 20 times. In a later analysis, co-occurring TCRs were grouped with DBSCAN, and TCRdist sequence similarity was added when clustering was performed within HLA-allele-positive subsets. Repertoires with fewer than 30,000 or more than 120,000 public chains, plus five repertoires with anomalous nucleotide sharing, were excluded from co-occurrence clustering. In TCRdb, the immuneACCESS table is reduced to in-frame sequences with V and J assigned. These tables do not hold every clone; where another copy was compared, an unresolved V gene accounts for under half, and the others remain unexplained. V and J calls and clone size are those listed in that table; D and trimming were worked out from the DNA. The sample table lists more than 90,000 clones, about 66% of them with a count of one. Clones ranked in the top ten supply more than 5% of the sample.

Regarding this clone: Its antigen is still unknown. At one boundary the junction diverges from the germline segment, which might be a read error.

The cohort was made up of approximately 700 healthy bone marrow donors. All cohort members were sampled while nominally healthy, although unrecorded immune exposures were likely present. The donor was CMV seropositive and was included in the group of 250 to 300 seropositive cohort members. Every donor gave a peripheral blood sample, and the peripheral blood mononuclear cells from that sample were used for TCR beta sequencing. Genomic DNA was extracted from the blood cell samples with the Qiagen DNeasy Blood Extraction Kit. Taken from cysteine to phenylalanine, the CDR3 has 12 residues. The DNA shown is the 36-base CDR3, in frame from base 1. Per the germline V gene, SGHRS is the CDR1 and YFSETQ is the CDR2.

This receptor was identified in a boy between 10 and 17 years old in good health and CMV-seropositive. The rearrangement joined TRBV5-1 to TRBJ1-2, with a tentative D gene TRBD1 over 5 matching bases. The sample consisted of PBMCs. The CDR3 amino acid sequence is: CASSFDRDGYPF. The DNA sequence follows: TGCGCCAGCAGCTTTGACAGAGATGGCTACCCCTTC.